The 9 T cell receptor beta chains below come from one sample, sequenced in a study of T cell responses to AZD1222 COVID-19 vaccine. This table comes from immunoSEQ multiplex PCR, and its TCRdb copy is limited to in-frame clones, with some not included. The top ten hold 3% of the sample, which has about 120,000 clones, approximately 86% seen once. Specimen: peripheral blood, collected 28 days after the second AZD1222 dose. The receptors originated from an adult who received the AZD1222 COVID-19 vaccine.

The chain combines TRBV6-4 with TRBJ1-2, with 8 nucleotides matching TRBD1. This CDR3 has 13 amino acids. Unmatched junction bases numbered 3, after V lost 6 bases and J lost 3 bases. CDR1 is MRHNA and CDR2 is SNTAGT in the germline V gene. The CDR3 region has the DNA TGTGCCAGCAGACAACAGGGGGACTATGGCTACACCTTC. It codes for CASRQQGDYGYTF.

The chain recombines TRBV6-5 with TRBJ2-3, with 12 bases lining up with TRBD2. After removal of 3 bases from V and 4 bases from J, the junction contained 2 bases not matched to a gene. The CDR3 extends over 15 amino acids. Germline CDR1 and CDR2: MNHEY and SVGAGI. The CDR3 DNA follows: TGTGCCAGCAGTTATAGGACTAGCGGGGCAGATACGCAGTATTTT. Amino acids: CASSYRTSGADTQYF.

As concerns this clone: The sample contains more than one DNA sequence encoding this CDR3. CDR3: CASSLESTGRLLEAGELFF. The CDR3 region has the DNA TGTGCCAGCAGCTTAGAGTCGACCGGACGCCTCTTGGAGGCCGGGGAGCTGTTTTTT. The rearrangement links TRBV11-2 to TRBJ2-2; tentative D call: TRBD2 (5 bases). V dropped 0 bases and J dropped 6 bases, with 23 bases sitting between them. This CDR3 has 19 residues. The germline V gene encodes CDR1 SGHAT and CDR2 FQNNGV.

The chain links TRBV2 to TRBJ2-5; 8 bases fit TRBD2. The V gene end was trimmed by 4 bases and the J gene end by 4 bases; junction bases not matched to a gene: 8. Germline loops: CDR1 SNHLY, CDR2 FYNNEI. This CDR3 is 15 amino acids long. CDR3 nucleotide sequence: TGTGCCAGCAGTGCATTCGGGGGGGCCGGAGAGACCCAGTACTTC. This encodes CASSAFGGAGETQYF.

The chain combines TRBV5-4 with TRBJ1-2; D gene unclear. The V gene's germline CDR1 is SGHNT and CDR2 YYREEE (reference sequence). V lost 2 bases to trimming and J lost 4 bases, with 12 bases between them. CDR3 length: 14 amino acids. The CDR3: CASSFGLGSYGYTF. The CDR3 DNA sequence: TGTGCCAGCAGCTTTGGCCTAGGGTCCTATGGCTACACCTTC.

The rearrangement joins TRBV27 to TRBJ1-3; 12 bases agree with TRBD1. The V and J ends lost 2 bases and 0 bases, in that order; junction bases with no gene match: 8. This CDR3 has 19 amino acids. The germline gives CDR1 MNHEY, CDR2 SMNVEV (reference sequence). In DNA form, the CDR3 reads TGTGCCAGCAGTTTAAGGCCGGGGACAGGGGGCTTCTCTGGAAACACCATATATTTT. Translated, it gives CASSLRPGTGGFSGNTIYF.

The chain combines TRBV28 with TRBJ1-1, with 8 bases that match TRBD1. The J segment lost 4 bases and the V segment lost 7 bases, leaving 11 bases of the junction unmatched. CDR3 length: 15 amino acids. Germline CDR1 reads MDHEN; CDR2 reads SYDVKM. The DNA of the CDR3 is TGTGCCAGCATCCACGTACAGGGGGTTGGCACTGAAGCTTTCTTT. It encodes CASIHVQGVGTEAFF.

The chain has TRBV28 and TRBJ1-5; no clear D gene. The CDR3 runs 12 residues. Looked up from germline, CDR1 is MDHEN and CDR2 is SYDVKM. V was pared by 8 bases and J by 9 bases, with 14 bases between. CDR3 loop: CASGSLTGPQHF. The CDR3 coding sequence is TGTGCCAGCGGGTCCCTGACGGGGCCCCAGCATTTT.

The chain links TRBV29-1 to TRBJ1-4; no reliable D call. CDR3 size: 12 residues. With 3 bases removed from V and 7 bases from J, the gap between germline ends came to 9 bases. CDR1 and CDR2 (germline): SQVTM, ANQGSEA. CDR3 sequence reads: CSVESPGEKLFF. The CDR3 DNA is TGCAGCGTTGAGTCGCCTGGTGAAAAACTGTTTTTT.